This T cell receptor (beta chain) is drawn from a study of identical twins. This clonotype showed up just a few times. Its antigen is still unknown. General study points: The abundant beta clonotypes from cord blood had fewer insertions, and memory repertoires had none of this. Conclusions rested on cross-sectional statistics rather than following the same donors.

Germline CDR1 reads SGHTA; CDR2 reads FQGNSA. V was clipped by 2 bases and J by 6 bases, with 7 bases between them. There are 13 residues in the CDR3. Unique molecular identifiers were present on the cDNA, which also gained a universal primer site by template switching. TCRdb ran MiXCR on the 5' RACE reads and lists one entry per CDR3 protein. The data show about 390,000 distinct CDR3 sequences, with 7% to 9.5% seen just once and more than 8% held by the top ten. The sequencing sample was made of naive T cells sorted from blood. The chain has TRBV7-2 and TRBJ2-2; unclear D gene. This clonotype was sampled from a woman aged 45-59 years in good health. CDR3: CASSLRTPGELFF. The CDR3 region has the DNA TGTGCCAGCAGCTTAAGAACCCCCGGGGAGCTGTTTTTT.